These 17 T cell receptor beta chains were sequenced from one sample in a study of shared clonotypes between healthy human individuals. The data were produced by immunoSEQ multiplex PCR, yet TCRdb's version contains in-frame clones alone and is incomplete. The data contain about 2.3 million clones, roughly 92% of them singletons. The sequenced sample consisted of naive CD4+ T cells from PBMCs. Subset in this sample: CD45RA+ positively selected. These receptors all stem from a man aged 18 to 30 in good health. Some clones in this sample may be carry-over from other donors' samples.

The chain joins TRBV19 to TRBJ1-4, with TRBD1 matching 8 bases. Germline loops: CDR1 LNHDA, CDR2 SQIVND (reference sequence). This CDR3 comprises 15 residues. With V trimmed by 7 bases and J by 2 bases, 6 bases remained unmatched. The CDR3 region is CASNRQGWTNEKLFF. CDR3 nucleotides: TGTGCCAGTAACAGACAGGGGTGGACTAATGAAAAACTGTTTTTT.

This chain connects TRBV15 to TRBJ2-6, with a tentative D call TRBD1 (6 bases). In germline, CDR1 is LNHNV, CDR2 YYDKDF (reference sequence). The germline V and J ends were trimmed by 3 bases and 0 bases, with 9 bases remaining between them. This CDR3 has 16 amino acids. Here the CDR3 reads CATSRTGTSGANVLTF. CDR3 nucleotides: TGTGCCACCAGCAGGACAGGTACCTCTGGGGCCAACGTCCTGACTTTC.

The chain links TRBV28 to TRBJ2-1; D is uncertain. The CDR3 runs 12 residues. Germline assignment: CDR1 MDHEN and CDR2 SYDVKM. The V and J ends lost 7 bases and 4 bases respectively, with 8 bases between them. The CDR3 reads CASIDGYNEQFF. The CDR3 nucleotides are TGTGCCAGCATCGATGGGTACAATGAGCAGTTCTTC.

Concerning this clone itself: Other DNA variants within this sample encode the same CDR3. The CDR3 spells CASRLAGGSYNEQFF. The CDR3 nucleotides are TGCGCCAGCAGACTAGCGGGAGGGTCCTACAATGAGCAGTTCTTC. V is TRBV5-1 and J is TRBJ2-1; TRBD2 matches 13 bases. The CDR3 loop spans 15 amino acids. Germline CDR1 is SGHRS and CDR2 is YFSETQ. V shed 5 bases, J shed 1 base, and the junction held 0 bases outside the gene matches.

This clone was observed a single time. CDR3 region: CASSLAPAGGRRETQYF. As DNA, the CDR3 is TGCGCCAGCAGCTTGGCCCCAGCGGGAGGGCGTAGGGAGACCCAGTACTTC. The rearrangement uses TRBV5-1 and TRBJ2-5, with 10 bases aligning to TRBD2. From germline, CDR1 is SGHRS and CDR2 YFSETQ. Trimming removed 0 bases from V and 5 bases from J; junction bases left unmatched: 10. This CDR3 has 17 amino acids.

As for this clone: The CDR3 end shows no conserved phenylalanine or tryptophan, and so a read error is likely. This CDR3 is CASSEGGASTEAFL. CDR3 coding DNA: TGTGCCAGCAGTGAGGGGGGGGCGAGCACTGAAGCTTTCCTT. The chain recombines TRBV25-1 with TRBJ1-1, with a weak D call TRBD1 (6 bases). The CDR3 has 14 amino acids. CDR1 is MGHDK and CDR2 is SYGVNS in the germline V gene. Between the trimmed V and J ends, which lost 3 bases and 4 bases, there was a span of 12 bases.

The V and J genes are TRBV28 and TRBJ1-2; 12 nucleotides agree with TRBD1. Germline lookup yields CDR1 MDHEN and CDR2 SYDVKM. The CDR3 runs to 14 residues. With 5 bases clipped from V and 5 bases from J, the junction kept 3 bases outside the gene matches. CDR3 residues: CASSGTGGTYGYTF. The DNA of the CDR3 is TGTGCCAGCAGTGGGACAGGGGGCACTTATGGCTACACCTTC.

The genes are TRBV6-5 and TRBJ1-1; D not certain. The germline CDR1 and CDR2 sequences are MNHEY and SVGAGI. The CDR3 sequence is 12 residues long. V was clipped by 6 bases and J by 4 bases, with 9 bases between them. The DNA for the CDR3 is TGTGCCAGCAGAACTGGTATCACTGAAGCTTTCTTT. This codes for CASRTGITEAFF.

The rearrangement joins TRBV27 to TRBJ2-1, with TRBD2 matching 10 bases. The length of the CDR3 is 20 residues. J lost 3 bases, V lost 5 bases, and 19 bases had no gene match. Germline values: CDR1 MNHEY, CDR2 SMNVEV (reference sequence). In DNA form, the CDR3 reads TGTGCCAGCAGTCCCCTCCGGTACGCTAGCGGGAGCGGGATCTACAATGAGCAGTTCTTC. Translating it yields CASSPLRYASGSGIYNEQFF.

Concerning this clone: Distinct nucleotide sequences in the sample also encode this CDR3. CDR3: CASSYGTGVNYGYTF. Here the CDR3 DNA reads TGTGCCAGCTCTTATGGGACGGGGGTTAACTATGGCTACACCTTC. This sequence joins TRBV28 and TRBJ1-2, with a tentative D call TRBD1 (5 bases). Germline CDR1 MDHEN, CDR2 SYDVKM. The CDR3 extends over 15 amino acids. The V end was cut by 8 bases, the J end by 1 base, with 17 bases between.

This sequence joins TRBV7-3 and TRBJ2-2; D call uncertain. The CDR3 extends over 17 amino acids. V lost 6 bases, J lost 4 bases, and 21 bases lay in between. In germline, CDR1 is SGHTA, CDR2 FQGTGA. As DNA, the CDR3 is TGTGCCAGCAGTAGAGTAGCCCCGTCGCAAGCCACCGGGGAGCTGTTTTTT. It encodes CASSRVAPSQATGELFF. Variable domain in full (rest from reference TRBV7-3 and TRBJ2-2): GAGVSQTPSNKVTEKGKYVELRCDPISGHTALYWYRQSLGQGPEFLIYFQGTGAADDSGLPNDRFFAVRPEGSVSTLKIQRTERGDSAVYLCASSRVAPSQATGELFFGEGSRLTVL.

V and J are TRBV6-1 and TRBJ2-5; D perhaps matches TRBD2 (5 bases). CDR1 and CDR2 from the germline V gene are MNHNS and SASEGT. CDR3 length: 14 amino acids. Trimming left V 2 bases short and J 5 bases short, with 12 bases between. The CDR3 nucleotides are TGTGCCAGCAGTGAACGAGGGAGATCGGAGACCCAGTACTTC. The encoded protein is CASSERGRSETQYF.

The V gene is TRBV4-2, the J gene TRBJ2-5, with a weak D call TRBD2 (6 bases). The CDR3 has 16 residues. V shed 0 bases and J shed 4 bases, with 15 bases lying between them. Germline CDR1 LGHNA, CDR2 YNFKEQ. The DNA for the CDR3 is TGTGCCAGCAGCCAAGATCTAGCGAGTATTCTAGAGACCCAGTACTTC. Encoded protein: CASSQDLASILETQYF.

J is TRBJ2-5 and V is TRBV30; perhaps TRBD2 as D (6 bases). Deletions cut 3 bases from V and 5 bases from J, with 16 bases between. Per the germline V gene, CDR1 is GTSNPN and CDR2 is SVGIG (reference sequence). The length of the CDR3 is 14 residues. The CDR3 spells CAWRDGGAGETQYF. In nucleotides, the CDR3 is TGTGCCTGGAGGGATGGAGGGGCTGGGGAGACCCAGTACTTC. Full variable domain (rest looked up from reference TRBV30 and TRBJ2-5): SQTIHQWPATLVQPVGSPLSLECTVEGTSNPNLYWYRQAAGRGLQLLFYSVGIGQISSEVPQNLSASRPQDRQFILSSKKLLLSDSGFYLCAWRDGGAGETQYFGPGTRLLVL.

This clone has more than one count but fewer than ten. This CDR3 is also generated by other DNA sequences in the sample. In DNA form, the CDR3 reads TGCGCCAGCAGCTTGGGACAAAATCAGCCCCAGCATTTT. Translated: CASSLGQNQPQHF. This sequence joins TRBV5-1 and TRBJ1-5; D unclear. The germline V gene encodes CDR1 SGHRS and CDR2 YFSETQ. This CDR3 has 13 residues. Trimming stripped 0 bases from V and 4 bases from J, with 5 bases between.

This clone was found once. The CDR3 here is CASFSDPSYTF. CDR3 sequence (DNA): TGTGCCAGTTTCAGCGACCCCAGCTACACCTTC. V gene TRBV6-5 combines with J gene TRBJ1-2; D remains ambiguous. The CDR3 is made up of 11 amino acids. CDR1 is MNHEY, CDR2 SVGAGI, per germline. Trimming stripped 9 bases from V and 9 bases from J, with 14 bases between.

The chain is built from TRBV5-1 and TRBJ2-7; D is unresolved. V was clipped by 7 bases and J by 0 bases, with 11 bases between them. This CDR3 spans 13 amino acids. In germline, CDR1 is SGHRS, CDR2 YFSETQ. The CDR3 sequence is CASALGYSYEQYF. The CDR3 DNA reads TGCGCCAGCGCTTTGGGTTACTCCTACGAGCAGTACTTC.